A single sample is the source of the 26 T cell receptor beta chains below, sequenced in a study of blood T cell repertoires in COVID-19. Libraries were prepared by immunoSEQ multiplex PCR; TCRdb keeps only in-frame clonotypes and omits some of them. The sample comprises about 130,000 clones, 80% of which are singletons, and about 2% rests with the top ten. Input material: peripheral blood. Receptors originate from a man between 70 and 80 years old with acute or convalescent COVID-19.

The chain links TRBV5-1 to TRBJ2-5, with D unresolved. CDR3 length equals 13 residues. With 1 base removed from V and 5 bases from J, the gap between germline ends came to 9 bases. The germline CDR1 and CDR2 sequences are SGHRS and YFSETQ. The CDR3: CASSLTGYETQYF. CDR3 in DNA: TGCGCCAGCAGCTTGACCGGGTACGAGACCCAGTACTTC.

Of note for this clone: Different DNA sequences within this sample yield the same CDR3. The rearrangement joins TRBV14 to TRBJ2-2; D possibly corresponds to TRBD2 (6 bases). Between the trimmed V and J ends, which lost 4 bases and 5 bases, there was a span of 17 bases. Germline V gives CDR1 SGHDN, CDR2 FVKESK. The CDR3 is made up of 16 amino acids. CDR3 DNA: TGTGCCAGCAGCCGTGGACAATCGGGAGTGACCGGGGAGCTGTTTTTT. Protein product: CASSRGQSGVTGELFF.

V gene TRBV6-5 combines with J gene TRBJ1-3, with 7 bases lining up with TRBD1. V dropped 6 bases and J dropped 3; count of bases not matched to a gene: 5. This CDR3 comprises 14 residues. From germline, CDR1 is MNHEY and CDR2 SVGAGI. CDR3 nucleotides: TGTGCCAGCAGGGCCAGGGGGGATGGAAACACCATATATTTT. Its protein product is CASRARGDGNTIYF.

The chain combines TRBV21-1 with TRBJ2-3; the D segment call TRBD2 is taken from the table without a DNA check. TRBV21-1 is marked as a pseudogene. The CDR3 is made up of 22 amino acids. The CDR3 nucleotides are TGTGCCAGCAGCAAAGGTTATGGGACAGGCCCTAGCGGGGGCCTTAGCACAGATACGCAGTATTTT. Protein product: CASSKGYGTGPSGGLSTDTQYF.

The V call is TRBV7-9, the J call TRBJ1-2; TRBD1 matches at 7 bases. With V trimmed by 4 bases and J by 8 bases, 16 bases remained unmatched. Germline loops: CDR1 SEHNR, CDR2 FQNEAQ (reference sequence). This CDR3 has 16 amino acids. DNA of the CDR3: TGTGCCAGCAGCTCTAGTGGTGAGACAGGGATGGACGGCTACACCTTC. This translates into CASSSSGETGMDGYTF.

The rearrangement joins TRBV29-1 to TRBJ1-1; D is uncertain. V was cut by 2 bases and J by 5 bases, with 12 bases left in between. The CDR3 loop spans 13 amino acids. Germline V gives CDR1 SQVTM, CDR2 ANQGSEA. The chain's CDR3 is CSVERGGITEAFF. DNA of the CDR3: TGCAGCGTTGAACGAGGAGGGATAACTGAAGCTTTCTTT.

This clone was observed a handful of times. This chain links TRBV7-9 with TRBJ1-2; D unclear. The CDR3 loop spans 14 amino acids. The V end was cut by 5 bases, the J end by 8 bases, with 18 bases between. Germline V CDR1 and CDR2: SEHNR, FQNEAQ (reference sequence). This CDR3 is CASSPDFMTWGYTF. CDR3 bases: TGTGCCAGCAGCCCCGATTTCATGACTTGGGGCTACACCTTC. The full variable domain, its missing parts supplied by reference TRBV7-9 and TRBJ1-2, is DTGVSQNPRHKITKRGQNVTFRCDPISEHNRLYWYRQTLGQGPEFLTYFQNEAQLEKSRLLSDRFSAERPKGSFSTLEIQRTEQGDSAMYLCASSPDFMTWGYTFGSGTRLTVV.

The chain is built from TRBV6-5 and TRBJ1-2; D gene ambiguous. This CDR3 comprises 13 residues. Looked up from germline, CDR1 is MNHEY and CDR2 is SVGAGI. Trimming took 6 bases from V and 4 from J, leaving 12 bases between them. CDR3: CASRPQEGYGYTF. CDR3 in DNA: TGTGCCAGCAGACCCCAGGAGGGCTATGGCTACACCTTC.

This rearrangement joins TRBV14 to TRBJ2-7; TRBD2 agrees at 7 bases. The CDR3 spans 18 residues. Germline CDR1 reads SGHDN; CDR2 reads FVKESK. V gave up 0 bases and J gave up 4 bases; unmatched junction bases: 15. The CDR3 sequence is CASSQEISSGSSRYEQYF. The DNA of the CDR3 is TGTGCCAGCAGCCAAGAAATTAGTAGCGGGTCCTCGAGGTACGAGCAGTACTTC.

This chain uses TRBV6-5 with TRBJ2-7, with D perhaps TRBD2 (6 bases). The CDR3 is 15 residues long. CDR1 MNHEY and CDR2 SVGAGI come from the germline V gene. Trimming shortened V by 6 bases and J by 0 bases, and 15 bases separated the two germline ends. The CDR3 DNA follows: TGTGCCAGCAGGGGACTGGCCGGACTCTCCTACGAGCAGTACTTC. It specifies CASRGLAGLSYEQYF.

The chain combines TRBV19 with TRBJ1-3; TRBD1 is a possible D gene (5 bases). The CDR3 consists of 15 residues. The germline V gene has CDR1 LNHDA and CDR2 SQIVND (reference sequence). V was cut by 6 bases and J by 3 bases, with 15 bases left in between. The chain's CDR3 is CASRSGPGDGNTIYF. CDR3 bases: TGTGCCAGTAGGAGCGGGCCGGGGGATGGAAACACCATATATTTT.

The chain links TRBV12-3 or TRBV12-4 to TRBJ2-7; the D is unclear. This CDR3 comprises 11 residues. V was pared by 6 bases and J by 2 bases, with 5 bases between. In DNA form, the CDR3 reads TGTGCCAGCAGCTCAGCCTACGAGCAGTACTTC. Translation gives CASSSAYEQYF.

The rearrangement joins TRBV5-4 to TRBJ2-2; D ambiguous. The germline V gene encodes CDR1 SGHNT and CDR2 YYREEE (reference sequence). The V end was cut by 0 bases, the J end by 7 bases, with 4 bases between. CDR3 length equals 12 residues. The DNA for the CDR3 is TGTGCCAGCAGCTTGGCGTTCGGGGAGCTGTTTTTT. Its translation: CASSLAFGELFF.

The chain links TRBV6-5 to TRBJ1-1; 7 nucleotides line up with TRBD1. The CDR3 totals 14 residues. The trim removed 5 bases at V and 1 base at J, leaving 4 bases unmatched. Germline values: CDR1 MNHEY, CDR2 SVGAGI. The CDR3, as DNA: TGTGCCAGCAGTACCGGGACAGAGAACACTGAAGCTTTCTTT. It translates to CASSTGTENTEAFF.

This clone has more than one count but fewer than ten. The CDR3 reads CASSFDPGQREAFF. The DNA of the CDR3 is TGCGCCAGCAGCTTCGATCCGGGACAGAGAGAAGCTTTCTTT. This chain links TRBV5-1 with TRBJ1-1; 7 bases match TRBD1. The CDR3 is 14 amino acids. J lost 8 bases, V lost 2 bases, and 9 bases had no gene match. Germline V gives CDR1 SGHRS, CDR2 YFSETQ. The full variable domain, completed using reference TRBV5-1 and TRBJ1-1, is KAGVTQTPRYLIKTRGQQVTLSCSPISGHRSVSWYQQTPGQGLQFLFEYFSETQRNKGNFPGRFSGRQFSNSRSEMNVSTLELGDSALYLCASSFDPGQREAFFGQGTRLTVV.

The chain is built from TRBV6-5 and TRBJ1-1; D remains ambiguous. This CDR3 region has 15 residues. V lost 0 bases, J lost 4 bases, and 12 bases lay in between. Germline CDR1 reads MNHEY; CDR2 reads SVGAGI. The CDR3 DNA reads TGTGCCAGCAGTTACTCGTGGATAGGGAGCACTGAAGCTTTCTTT. Encoded protein: CASSYSWIGSTEAFF.

The rearrangement joins TRBV5-1 to TRBJ1-1; D possibly corresponds to TRBD1 (5 bases). V lost 0 bases and J lost 0, with 9 bases in between. The length of the CDR3 is 15 residues. In germline, CDR1 is SGHRS, CDR2 YFSETQ. The CDR3 DNA reads as TGCGCCAGCAGCTTGGATCGGGGGTTGAACACTGAAGCTTTCTTT. This translates into CASSLDRGLNTEAFF.

The chain uses TRBV9 and TRBJ1-4; 7 bases map to TRBD1. The trim removed 3 bases at V and 0 bases at J, leaving 5 bases unmatched. The CDR3 runs 16 residues. CDR1 SGDLS and CDR2 YYNGEE come from the germline V gene. CDR3 sequence reads: CASSDTTGATNEKLFF. CDR3 in DNA: TGTGCCAGCAGCGACACAACAGGGGCAACTAATGAAAAACTGTTTTTT. The full variable domain, rest sourced from reference TRBV9 and TRBJ1-4, is DSGVTQTPKHLITATGQRVTLRCSPRSGDLSVYWYQQSLDQGLQFLIQYYNGEERAKGNILERFSAQQFPDLHSELNLSSLELGDSALYFCASSDTTGATNEKLFFGSGTQLSVL.

In this sample, this clone turned up a few times. This chain uses TRBV9 with TRBJ2-5, with TRBD2 identical over 10 bases. Trimming cost V 0 bases and J 5 bases; bases outside gene matches: 13. The germline CDR1 and CDR2 sequences are SGDLS and YYNGEE. CDR3 length: 18 amino acids. The CDR3 reads CASSVGNLAGALGETQYF. In nucleotides, the CDR3 is TGTGCCAGCAGCGTAGGAAATCTAGCGGGGGCGCTGGGGGAGACCCAGTACTTC.

The rearrangement links TRBV6-6 to TRBJ1-5; maybe TRBD1 (6 bases). This CDR3 spans 15 amino acids. The V and J ends lost 0 bases and 4 bases respectively, with 10 bases between them. CDR1 is MNHNY, CDR2 SVGAGI, per germline (reference sequence). This CDR3 is CASSYSLQGNQPQHF. Written as DNA, the CDR3 is TGTGCCAGCAGTTACTCGTTACAGGGAAATCAGCCCCAGCATTTT.

This clone appeared a few times. The rearrangement links TRBV11-3 to TRBJ2-3; 8 bases are shared with TRBD2. Trimming removed 3 bases from V and 1 base from J; junction bases left unmatched: 3. The CDR3 contains 15 residues. Germline V gene sequence: CDR1 SGHNT, CDR2 YENEEA. In DNA form, the CDR3 reads TGTGCCAGCAGCTTGACAGCGGGGGGCACAGATACGCAGTATTTT. Translating gives CASSLTAGGTDTQYF.

The J gene is TRBJ2-3, the V gene TRBV4-2, with 10 bases identical to TRBD2. CDR3 length equals 18 residues. Germline V gives CDR1 LGHNA, CDR2 YNFKEQ. V was pared by 5 bases and J by 0 bases, with 11 bases of the junction left unmatched. The CDR3 loop is CASSKTGQRGGSTDTQYF. The CDR3 DNA reads as TGTGCCAGCAGCAAGACCGGGCAGCGGGGGGGTAGCACAGATACGCAGTATTTT.

In its sample, this clone was seen once. The CDR3 region is CASGERGGNEDTQYF. In nucleotides, the CDR3 is TGCGCCAGCGGAGAGCGGGGGGGCAATGAGGATACGCAGTATTTT. This chain uses TRBV5-1 with TRBJ2-3, with 10 bases lining up with TRBD2. Germline V CDR1 and CDR2: SGHRS, YFSETQ. V lost 7 bases and J lost 6; bases outside the gene matches: 11. CDR3 length equals 15 residues. The full variable domain, its missing parts supplied by reference TRBV5-1 and TRBJ2-3, is KAGVTQTPRYLIKTRGQQVTLSCSPISGHRSVSWYQQTPGQGLQFLFEYFSETQRNKGNFPGRFSGRQFSNSRSEMNVSTLELGDSALYLCASGERGGNEDTQYFGPGTRLTVL.

The gene calls are TRBV3-1 (or the pseudogene TRBV3-2) and TRBJ2-1; the D is unclear. The CDR3 sequence is 16 residues long. Per germline, CDR1 LGHDT and CDR2 YNNKEL (reference sequence). Trimming pared 1 base from V and 0 bases from J, leaving 10 bases between. The CDR3 DNA reads as TGTGCCAGCAGCCAAGTCGCGGAGAGCTCCTACAATGAGCAGTTCTTC. Translated: CASSQVAESSYNEQFF.

V gene TRBV28 combines with J gene TRBJ2-6; D may be TRBD1 (6 bases). The CDR3 has 16 amino acids. Germline lookup yields CDR1 MDHEN and CDR2 SYDVKM. Trimming removed 5 bases from V and 0 bases from J, with 11 bases in between. The CDR3 DNA reads TGTGCCAGCAGTCGTCCAGGGGACTCTGGGGCCAACGTCCTGACTTTC. Residues: CASSRPGDSGANVLTF.

The J gene is TRBJ2-7, the V gene TRBV6-5; 8 nucleotides match TRBD1. V was pared by 6 bases and J by 3 bases, with 10 bases of the junction left unmatched. The CDR3 covers 15 residues. From germline, CDR1 is MNHEY and CDR2 SVGAGI. For the CDR3, the DNA is TGTGCCAGCAGACCCGGGACAGGCTCCTACTACGAGCAGTACTTC. Translation gives CASRPGTGSYYEQYF.